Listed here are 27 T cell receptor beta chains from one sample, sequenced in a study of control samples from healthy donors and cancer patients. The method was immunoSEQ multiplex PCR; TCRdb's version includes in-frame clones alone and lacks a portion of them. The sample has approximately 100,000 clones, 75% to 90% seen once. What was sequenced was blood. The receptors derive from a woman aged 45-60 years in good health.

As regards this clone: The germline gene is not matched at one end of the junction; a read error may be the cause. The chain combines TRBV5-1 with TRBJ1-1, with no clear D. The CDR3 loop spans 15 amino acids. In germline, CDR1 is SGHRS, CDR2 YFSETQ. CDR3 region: CASSLGNLGGGEAFF. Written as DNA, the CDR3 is TGCGCCAGCAGTTTGGGGAATTTGGGCGGCGGTGAAGCTTTCTTT.

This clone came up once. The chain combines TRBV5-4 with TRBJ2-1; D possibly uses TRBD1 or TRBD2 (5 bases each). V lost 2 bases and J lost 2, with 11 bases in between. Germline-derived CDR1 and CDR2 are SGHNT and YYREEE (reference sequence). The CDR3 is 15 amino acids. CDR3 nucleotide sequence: TGTGCCAGCAGCTTTGCCGGGGCGCCCTACAATGAGCAGTTCTTC. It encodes CASSFAGAPYNEQFF. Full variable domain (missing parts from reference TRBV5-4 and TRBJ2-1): ETGVTQSPTHLIKTRGQQVTLRCSSQSGHNTVSWYQQALGQGPQFIFQYYREEENGRGNFPPRFSGLQFPNYSSELNVNALELDDSALYLCASSFAGAPYNEQFFGPGTRLTVL.

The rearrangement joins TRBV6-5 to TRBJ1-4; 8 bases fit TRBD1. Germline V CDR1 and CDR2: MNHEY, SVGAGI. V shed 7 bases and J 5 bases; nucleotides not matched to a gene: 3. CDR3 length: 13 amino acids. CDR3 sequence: CASMRTGNEKLFF. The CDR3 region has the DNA TGTGCCAGCATGCGGACAGGGAATGAAAAACTGTTTTTT.

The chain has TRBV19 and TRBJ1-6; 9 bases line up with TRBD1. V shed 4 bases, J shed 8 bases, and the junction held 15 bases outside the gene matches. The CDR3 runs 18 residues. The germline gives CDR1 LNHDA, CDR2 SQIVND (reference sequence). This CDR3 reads CASSSPLDRGNSYSPLHF. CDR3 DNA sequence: TGTGCCAGTAGTAGCCCCCTCGACAGGGGGAACTCCTATTCACCCCTCCACTTT.

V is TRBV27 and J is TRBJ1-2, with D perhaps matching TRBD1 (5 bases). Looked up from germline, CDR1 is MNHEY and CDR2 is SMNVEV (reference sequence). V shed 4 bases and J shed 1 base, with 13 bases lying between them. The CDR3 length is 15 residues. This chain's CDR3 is CASSYGRGGNYGYTF. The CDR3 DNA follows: TGTGCCAGCAGTTACGGTCGGGGGGGTAACTATGGCTACACCTTC.

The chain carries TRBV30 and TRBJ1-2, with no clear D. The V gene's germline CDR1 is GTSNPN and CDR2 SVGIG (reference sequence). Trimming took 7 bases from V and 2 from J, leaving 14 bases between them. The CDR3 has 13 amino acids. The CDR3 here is CAFFLTGNYGYTF. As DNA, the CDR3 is TGTGCCTTTTTCCTGACCGGGAACTATGGCTACACCTTC.

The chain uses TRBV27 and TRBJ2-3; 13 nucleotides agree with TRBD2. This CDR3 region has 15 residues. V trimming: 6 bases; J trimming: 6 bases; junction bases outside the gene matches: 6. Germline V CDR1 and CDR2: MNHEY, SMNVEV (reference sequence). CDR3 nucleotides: TGTGCCAGCAGCCGACTAGCGGGAGGATCGGATACGCAGTATTTT. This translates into CASSRLAGGSDTQYF.

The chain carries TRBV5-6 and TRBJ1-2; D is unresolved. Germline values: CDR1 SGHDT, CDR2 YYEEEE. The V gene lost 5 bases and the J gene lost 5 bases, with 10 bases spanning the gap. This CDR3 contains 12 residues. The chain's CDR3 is CASRMGGYGYTF. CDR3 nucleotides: TGTGCCAGCAGAATGGGTGGGTATGGCTACACCTTC.

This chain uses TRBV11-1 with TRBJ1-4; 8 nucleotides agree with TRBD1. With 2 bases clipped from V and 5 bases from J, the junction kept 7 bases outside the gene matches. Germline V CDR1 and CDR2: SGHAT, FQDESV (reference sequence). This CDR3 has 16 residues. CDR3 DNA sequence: TGTGCCAGCAGCTTATTGACGTGGGACAGGAATGAAAAACTGTTTTTT. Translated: CASSLLTWDRNEKLFF.

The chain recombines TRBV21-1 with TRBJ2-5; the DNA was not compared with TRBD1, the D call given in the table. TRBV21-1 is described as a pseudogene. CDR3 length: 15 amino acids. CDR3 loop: CASSRGQELQETQYF. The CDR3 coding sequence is TGTGCCAGCAGCAGGGGACAGGAGCTCCAAGAGACCCAGTACTTC.

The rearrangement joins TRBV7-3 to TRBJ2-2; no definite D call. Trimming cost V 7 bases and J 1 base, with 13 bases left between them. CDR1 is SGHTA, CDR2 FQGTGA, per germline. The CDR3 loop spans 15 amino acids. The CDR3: CASTPRKGNTGELFF. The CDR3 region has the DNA TGTGCCAGCACCCCCCGGAAGGGGAACACCGGGGAGCTGTTTTTT. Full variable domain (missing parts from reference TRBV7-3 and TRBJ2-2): GAGVSQTPSNKVTEKGKYVELRCDPISGHTALYWYRQSLGQGPEFLIYFQGTGAADDSGLPNDRFFAVRPEGSVSTLKIQRTERGDSAVYLCASTPRKGNTGELFFGEGSRLTVL.

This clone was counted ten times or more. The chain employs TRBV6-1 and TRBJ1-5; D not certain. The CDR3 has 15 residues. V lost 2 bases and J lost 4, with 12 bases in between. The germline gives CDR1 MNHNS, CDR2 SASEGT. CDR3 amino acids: CASSERWAANQPQHF. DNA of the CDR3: TGTGCCAGCAGTGAAAGGTGGGCAGCAAATCAGCCCCAGCATTTT.

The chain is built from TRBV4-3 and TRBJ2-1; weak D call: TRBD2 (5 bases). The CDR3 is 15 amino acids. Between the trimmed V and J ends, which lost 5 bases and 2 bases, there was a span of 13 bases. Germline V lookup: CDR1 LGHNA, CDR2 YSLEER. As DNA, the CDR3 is TGCGCCAGCAGCTTCGTAGCGCGACCCTACAATGAGCAGTTCTTC. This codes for CASSFVARPYNEQFF.

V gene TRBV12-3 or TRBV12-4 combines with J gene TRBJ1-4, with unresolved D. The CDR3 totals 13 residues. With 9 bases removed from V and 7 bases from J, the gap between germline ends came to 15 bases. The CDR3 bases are TGTGCCAGTACGTCGACCTATCCTGAAAAACTGTTTTTT. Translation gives CASTSTYPEKLFF.

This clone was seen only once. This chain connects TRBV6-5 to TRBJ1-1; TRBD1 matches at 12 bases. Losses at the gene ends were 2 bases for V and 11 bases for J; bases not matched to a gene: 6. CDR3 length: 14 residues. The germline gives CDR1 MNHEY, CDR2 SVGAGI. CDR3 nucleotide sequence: TGTGCCAGCAGTTACGGGACAGGGGGCCGTGGGGCTTTCTTT. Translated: CASSYGTGGRGAFF.

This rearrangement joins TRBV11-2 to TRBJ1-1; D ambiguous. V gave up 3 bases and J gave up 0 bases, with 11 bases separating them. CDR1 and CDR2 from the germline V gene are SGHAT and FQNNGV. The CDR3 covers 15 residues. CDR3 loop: CASSLRRNMNTEAFF. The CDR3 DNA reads TGTGCCAGCAGCTTGAGGAGAAACATGAACACTGAAGCTTTCTTT.

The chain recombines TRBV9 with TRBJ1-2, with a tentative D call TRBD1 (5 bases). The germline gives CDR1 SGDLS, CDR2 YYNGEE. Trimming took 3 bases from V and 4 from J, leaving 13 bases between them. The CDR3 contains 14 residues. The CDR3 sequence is CASSGDHPVYGYTF. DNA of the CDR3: TGTGCCAGCAGCGGGGACCATCCCGTCTATGGCTACACCTTC.

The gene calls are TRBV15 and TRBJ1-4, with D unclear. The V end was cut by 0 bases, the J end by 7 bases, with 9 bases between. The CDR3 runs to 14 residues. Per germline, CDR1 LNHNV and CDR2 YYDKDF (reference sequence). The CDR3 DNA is TGTGCCACCAGCAGAGAGTCCGCCGGTGAAAAACTGTTTTTT. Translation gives CATSRESAGEKLFF.

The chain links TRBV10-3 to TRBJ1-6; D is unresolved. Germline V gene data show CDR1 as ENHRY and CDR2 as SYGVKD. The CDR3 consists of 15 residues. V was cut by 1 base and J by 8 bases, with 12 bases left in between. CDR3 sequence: CAISEFGVADSPLHF. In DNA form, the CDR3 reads TGTGCCATCAGTGAGTTCGGGGTTGCGGATTCACCCCTCCACTTT.

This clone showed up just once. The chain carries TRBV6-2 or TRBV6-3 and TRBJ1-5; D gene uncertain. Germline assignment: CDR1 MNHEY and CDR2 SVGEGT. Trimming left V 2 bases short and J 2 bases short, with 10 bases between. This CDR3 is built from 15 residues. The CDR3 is CASSYGLVGNQPQHF. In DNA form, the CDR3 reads TGTGCCAGCAGTTACGGACTCGTCGGCAATCAGCCCCAGCATTTT.

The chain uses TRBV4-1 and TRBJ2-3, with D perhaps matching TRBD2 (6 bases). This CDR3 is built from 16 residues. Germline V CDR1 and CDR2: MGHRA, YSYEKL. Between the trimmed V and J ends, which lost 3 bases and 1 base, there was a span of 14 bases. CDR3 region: CASSQTGLGGTDTQYF. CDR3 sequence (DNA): TGCGCCAGCAGCCAGACGGGACTGGGGGGCACAGATACGCAGTATTTT.

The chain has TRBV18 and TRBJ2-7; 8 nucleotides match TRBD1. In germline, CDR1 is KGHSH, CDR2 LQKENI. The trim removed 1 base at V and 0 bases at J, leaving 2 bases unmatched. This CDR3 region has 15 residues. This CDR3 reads CASSPRDRLSYEQYV. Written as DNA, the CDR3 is TGTGCCAGCTCACCACGGGACAGGCTCTCCTACGAGCAGTACGTC.

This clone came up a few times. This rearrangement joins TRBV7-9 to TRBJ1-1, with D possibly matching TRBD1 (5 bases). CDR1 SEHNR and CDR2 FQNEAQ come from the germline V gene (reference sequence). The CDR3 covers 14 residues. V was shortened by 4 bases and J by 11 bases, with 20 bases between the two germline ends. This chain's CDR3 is CASSSRDGPQHAFF. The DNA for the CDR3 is TGTGCCAGCAGCTCCCGGGACGGACCCCAGCATGCTTTCTTT.

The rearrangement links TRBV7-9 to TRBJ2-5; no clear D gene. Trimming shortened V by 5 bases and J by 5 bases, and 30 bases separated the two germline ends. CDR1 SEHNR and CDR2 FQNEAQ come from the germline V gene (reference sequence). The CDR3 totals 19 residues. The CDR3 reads CASSPSSWYSGSLRETQYF. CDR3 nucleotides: TGTGCCAGCAGCCCCTCATCATGGTACAGTGGTAGTTTAAGGGAGACCCAGTACTTC.

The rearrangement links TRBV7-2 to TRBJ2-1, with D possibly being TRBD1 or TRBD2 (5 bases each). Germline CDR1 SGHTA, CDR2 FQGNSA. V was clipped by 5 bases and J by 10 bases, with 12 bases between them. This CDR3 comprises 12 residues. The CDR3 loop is CASSRGGWEQFF. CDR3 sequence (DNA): TGTGCCAGCAGCCGGGGCGGTTGGGAGCAGTTCTTC.

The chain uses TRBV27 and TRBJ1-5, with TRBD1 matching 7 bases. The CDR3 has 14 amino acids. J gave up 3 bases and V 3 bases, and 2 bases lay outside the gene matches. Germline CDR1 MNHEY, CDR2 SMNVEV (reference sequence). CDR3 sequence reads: CASSLGQFNQPQHF. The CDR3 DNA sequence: TGTGCCAGCAGTTTGGGACAGTTCAATCAGCCCCAGCATTTT.

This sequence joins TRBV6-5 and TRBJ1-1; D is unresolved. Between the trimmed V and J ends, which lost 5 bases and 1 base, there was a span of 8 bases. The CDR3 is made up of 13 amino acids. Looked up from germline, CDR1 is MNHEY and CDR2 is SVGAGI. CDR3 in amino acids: CASSPHTNTEAFF. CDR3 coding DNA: TGTGCCAGCAGTCCCCATACGAACACTGAAGCTTTCTTT.